The next 30 T cell receptor beta chains were all read from a single sample in a study of cytomegalovirus exposure and HLA in healthy donors. 13 Jbeta primers and 60 Vbeta primers were used for the PCR. Profiled with immunoSEQ multiplex PCR; TCRdb holds only in-frame clones, not every one. The table has some 85,000 clones, around 79% seen once. Sequenced input: PBMCs. Receptors were obtained from a man in his late teens or twenties in good health and CMV-seropositive.

The CDR3 coding sequence is TGTGCCAGCAGTTCGAGACGCGGCGGCTACACCTTC. Protein: CASSSRRGGYTF. The chain is built from TRBV6-5 and TRBJ1-2; the D is unclear. Trimming shortened V by 4 bases and J by 8 bases, and 11 bases separated the two germline ends. Germline CDR1 reads MNHEY; CDR2 reads SVGAGI. This CDR3 region has 12 residues.

The chain couples TRBV10-2 to TRBJ1-5; the D gene is possibly TRBD1 (5 bases). The germline V and J ends were trimmed by 0 bases and 5 bases, with 11 bases remaining between them. This CDR3 comprises 15 residues. The germline V gene has CDR1 WSHSY and CDR2 SAAADI. CDR3 amino acids: CASSESGGAHQPQHF. The CDR3 DNA sequence: TGCGCCAGCAGTGAGTCGGGAGGGGCGCATCAGCCCCAGCATTTT.

V usage is TRBV10-3 and J usage is TRBJ1-1; no reliable D call. CDR1 and CDR2 from the germline V gene are ENHRY and SYGVKD. Trimming took off 3 bases at V and 7 bases at J, with 12 bases between the two ends. This CDR3 is built from 13 residues. In DNA form, the CDR3 reads TGTGCCATCAGTGAACGGGAGTCCTTTGAAGCTTTCTTT. Its translation: CAISERESFEAFF.

CDR3 protein: CASSYGQDRVNEQYF. For the CDR3, the DNA is TGTGCCAGCAGTTATGGCCAGGACAGGGTAAACGAGCAGTACTTC. The V call is TRBV6-5, the J call TRBJ2-7; 8 nucleotides agree with TRBD1. The CDR3 runs to 15 residues. Germline CDR1 MNHEY, CDR2 SVGAGI. After removal of 3 bases from V and 5 bases from J, the junction contained 9 bases not matched to a gene.

This chain connects TRBV18 to TRBJ2-2; a weak D match, TRBD1 (5 bases). The CDR3 runs 13 residues. Germline CDR1 KGHSH, CDR2 LQKENI. V lost 3 bases and J lost 7, with 9 bases in between. In nucleotides, the CDR3 is TGTGCCAGCTCACCTCGGACAAGCGGGGAGCTGTTTTTT. Protein sequence: CASSPRTSGELFF.

This clone was recorded only once. J is TRBJ1-1 and V is TRBV4-1; D is perhaps TRBD1 (5 bases). Trimming left V 2 bases short and J 3 bases short, with 10 bases between. CDR3 length: 14 residues. CDR1 MGHRA and CDR2 YSYEKL come from the germline V gene. The CDR3 DNA sequence: TGCGCCAGCAGCCAAAGGGGATGGGACACTGAAGCTTTCTTT. It codes for CASSQRGWDTEAFF.

The genes are TRBV20-1 and TRBJ2-1; D gene ambiguous. Germline V gene data show CDR1 as DFQATT and CDR2 as SNEGSKA (reference sequence). This CDR3 has 11 amino acids. Between the trimmed V and J ends, which lost 3 bases and 6 bases, there was a span of 6 bases. CDR3 residues: CSASPLNEQFF. The CDR3, as DNA: TGCAGTGCTAGTCCTCTCAATGAGCAGTTCTTC.

This clone was seen only a few times. This rearrangement joins TRBV19 to TRBJ1-1; the D is unclear. The length of the CDR3 is 15 residues. V was cut by 5 bases and J by 2 bases, with 15 bases left in between. Looked up from germline, CDR1 is LNHDA and CDR2 is SQIVND (reference sequence). CDR3 nucleotides: TGTGCCAGTAGTGCCCCTGGCAGGTCTAACACTGAAGCTTTCTTT. Amino acid sequence: CASSAPGRSNTEAFF.

For the CDR3, the DNA is TGTGCCAGCAGCCTGGGGCAGCGCACTGAAGCTTTCTTT. Protein sequence: CASSLGQRTEAFF. The rearrangement joins TRBV6-5 to TRBJ1-1, with D possibly being TRBD1 (5 bases). This CDR3 is built from 13 residues. V lost 6 bases to trimming and J lost 4 bases, with 12 bases between them. Germline CDR1 reads MNHEY; CDR2 reads SVGAGI.

The rearrangement links TRBV9 to TRBJ2-1; 12 bases are a match to TRBD2. Germline V gene lookup returns CDR1 SGDLS and CDR2 YYNGEE. This CDR3 region has 15 residues. With 3 bases clipped from V and 9 bases from J, the junction kept 7 bases outside the gene matches. CDR3 residues: CASSERLAGESEQFF. The CDR3 nucleotides read TGTGCCAGCAGCGAGCGACTAGCGGGAGAGAGTGAGCAGTTCTTC.

Comments on this clone: Other DNA sequences in this sample translate to the same CDR3. The chain recombines TRBV10-1 with TRBJ1-1, with 9 bases matching TRBD1. The J segment lost 2 bases and the V segment lost 6 bases, leaving 4 bases of the junction unmatched. Germline CDR1 WNHNN, CDR2 SYGVQD (reference sequence). The CDR3 loop spans 14 amino acids. The CDR3 DNA sequence: TGCGCCAGCAGCCGGGACAGGGTCAACACTGAAGCTTTCTTT. Its protein is CASSRDRVNTEAFF.

The J gene is TRBJ2-1, the V gene TRBV4-2; 16 nucleotides match TRBD2. Germline V gives CDR1 LGHNA, CDR2 YNFKEQ. Losses at the gene ends were 1 base for V and 15 bases for J; bases not matched to a gene: 12. This CDR3 has 17 amino acids. The CDR3 DNA sequence: TGTGCCAGCAGCCAAGGTGTGGGACTAGCGGGAGGGAGCCCCCCGTTCTTC. The encoded protein is CASSQGVGLAGGSPPFF.

V gene TRBV6-1 combines with J gene TRBJ2-3; TRBD2 might be the D (6 bases). Trimming took 2 bases from V and 2 from J, leaving 8 bases between them. The CDR3 contains 14 residues. Germline-derived CDR1 and CDR2 are MNHNS and SASEGT. Here the CDR3 reads CASSESDYTDTQYF. The CDR3 bases are TGTGCCAGCAGTGAATCGGACTACACAGATACGCAGTATTTT.

The chain is built from TRBV29-1 and TRBJ2-7, with no clear D. The germline gives CDR1 SQVTM, CDR2 ANQGSEA. The CDR3 runs 11 residues. Trimming pared 4 bases from V and 1 base from J, leaving 5 bases between. The chain's CDR3 is CSVVQSYEQYF. The CDR3 DNA reads TGCAGCGTTGTACAGTCCTACGAGCAGTACTTC.

This clone showed up just once. This chain connects TRBV7-8 to TRBJ2-3; 7 bases fit TRBD2. The CDR3 totals 15 residues. CDR1 and CDR2 from the germline V gene are SGHVS and FQNEAQ. V shed 4 bases and J 6 bases; nucleotides not matched to a gene: 10. The CDR3 DNA sequence: TGTGCCAGCAGCTCCCCAGAGGGGAGGGGTGATACGCAGTATTTT. The encoded protein is CASSSPEGRGDTQYF. The full variable domain, completed using reference TRBV7-8 and TRBJ2-3, is GAGVSQSPRYKVAKRGQDVALRCDPISGHVSLFWYQQALGQGPEFLTYFQNEAQLDKSGLPSDRFFAERPEGSVSTLKIQRTQQEDSAVYLCASSSPEGRGDTQYFGPGTRLTVL.

The rearrangement joins TRBV4-1 to TRBJ1-1, with 12 nucleotides matching TRBD1. Germline V gene lookup returns CDR1 MGHRA and CDR2 YSYEKL. The CDR3 runs to 17 residues. V lost 4 bases, J lost 0 bases, and 6 bases stayed unmatched. The CDR3 bases are TGCGCCAGCAGCCGAGGGGACAGGGGGCCCATGAACACTGAAGCTTTCTTT. This translates into CASSRGDRGPMNTEAFF.

The rearrangement uses TRBV7-3 and TRBJ1-2; a possible D gene is TRBD1 (5 bases). V lost 3 bases and J lost 6, with 11 bases in between. The germline V gene has CDR1 SGHTA and CDR2 FQGTGA. The CDR3 loop spans 13 amino acids. This CDR3 reads CASSFGAGDGYTF. DNA of the CDR3: TGTGCCAGCAGCTTCGGGGCGGGGGATGGCTACACCTTC.

This chain connects TRBV15 to TRBJ1-1; 7 nucleotides match TRBD1. The ends lost 5 bases at V and 1 base at J; junction bases unmatched: 4. Per the germline V gene, CDR1 is LNHNV and CDR2 is YYDKDF (reference sequence). The CDR3 is 14 residues long. As DNA, the CDR3 is TGTGCCACCAGCCGCAGGACAGGGAACACTGAAGCTTTCTTT. Protein product: CATSRRTGNTEAFF.

This chain links TRBV18 with TRBJ1-5; TRBD1 matches 8 bases. The ends lost 3 bases at V and 1 base at J; junction bases unmatched: 5. Germline loops: CDR1 KGHSH, CDR2 LQKENI. This CDR3 has 16 residues. CDR3 region: CASSPQGAASNQPQHF. Here the CDR3 DNA reads TGTGCCAGCTCACCCCAGGGGGCTGCAAGCAATCAGCCCCAGCATTTT. Full variable domain (missing parts from reference TRBV18 and TRBJ1-5): NAGVMQNPRHLVRRRGQEARLRCSPMKGHSHVYWYRQLPEEGLKFMVYLQKENIIDESGMPKERFSAEFPKEGPSILRIQQVVRGDSAAYFCASSPQGAASNQPQHFGDGTRLSIL.

The chain couples TRBV28 to TRBJ2-7; TRBD2 agrees at 7 bases. Trimming cost V 5 bases and J 3 bases; bases outside gene matches: 16. This CDR3 is built from 17 residues. CDR1 is MDHEN, CDR2 SYDVKM, per germline. DNA for the CDR3: TGTGCCAGCAGTCCCGCCCGTGGACTAGTCATAGGCTACGAGCAGTACTTC. Translating it yields CASSPARGLVIGYEQYF. The full variable domain, with the rest looked up from reference TRBV28 and TRBJ2-7, is DVKVTQSSRYLVKRTGEKVFLECVQDMDHENMFWYRQDPGLGLRLIYFSYDVKMKEKGDIPEGYSVSREKKERFSLILESASTNQTSMYLCASSPARGLVIGYEQYFGPGTRLTVT.

This clone has a single count. The chain recombines TRBV28 with TRBJ2-2, with a possible D match to TRBD1 (5 bases). The CDR3 consists of 13 residues. Germline loops: CDR1 MDHEN, CDR2 SYDVKM. The V end lost 2 bases, the J end lost 4 bases, and 5 bases lay between the germline ends. The CDR3 here is CASSLQGTGELFF. As DNA, the CDR3 is TGTGCCAGCAGTTTACAGGGCACCGGGGAGCTGTTTTTT.

The rearrangement uses TRBV9 and TRBJ1-4; 10 bases agree with TRBD1. This CDR3 comprises 15 residues. Per the germline V gene, CDR1 is SGDLS and CDR2 is YYNGEE. The V gene end was trimmed by 2 bases and the J gene end by 7 bases; junction bases not matched to a gene: 5. The CDR3 loop is CASSVGTGEGEKLFF. CDR3 in DNA: TGTGCCAGCAGCGTGGGGACAGGGGAAGGTGAAAAACTGTTTTTT.

This clone was counted a few times. V usage is TRBV25-1 and J usage is TRBJ1-1, with 9 positions matching TRBD1. V lost 5 bases and J lost 2; bases outside the gene matches: 9. This CDR3 region has 16 residues. CDR1 MGHDK and CDR2 SYGVNS come from the germline V gene. The CDR3 bases are TGTGCCAGCAGTCAAACACACACAGGGGGCAACACTGAAGCTTTCTTT. Protein product: CASSQTHTGGNTEAFF.

The rearrangement uses TRBV2 and TRBJ1-1; D call uncertain. V dropped 4 bases and J dropped 10 bases, with 22 bases sitting between them. There are 15 residues in the CDR3. CDR1 SNHLY and CDR2 FYNNEI come from the germline V gene. CDR3 in amino acids: CASSVIGQTAGTAFF. The CDR3 DNA is TGTGCCAGCAGTGTTATAGGGCAAACGGCGGGCACAGCTTTCTTT.

This clone was recorded once. The chain carries TRBV7-6 and TRBJ2-7; possibly TRBD1 for D (5 bases). V gave up 1 base and J gave up 2 bases, with 12 bases separating them. Germline V gene lookup returns CDR1 SGHVS and CDR2 FNYEAQ. The CDR3 length is 15 residues. The CDR3 spells CASSLEGIRTYEQYF. The CDR3 region has the DNA TGTGCCAGCAGCTTAGAGGGGATCAGGACCTACGAGCAGTACTTC.

This chain joins TRBV7-8 and TRBJ2-7; tentative D call: TRBD1 (5 bases). The CDR3 length is 13 residues. Trimming removed 4 bases at V and 2 bases at J, with 9 bases between. Germline V lookup: CDR1 SGHVS, CDR2 FQNEAQ. CDR3 nucleotides: TGTGCCAGCAGCTCGCGACAGCCCTACGAGCAGTACTTC. Amino acid sequence: CASSSRQPYEQYF.

This clone was counted a few times. The chain recombines TRBV18 with TRBJ1-1; tentatively, D is TRBD1 (5 bases). Germline CDR1 reads KGHSH; CDR2 reads LQKENI. Trimming removed 3 bases at V and 0 bases at J, with 11 bases between. This CDR3 is 15 amino acids long. The CDR3 reads CASSPKETVNTEAFF. CDR3 DNA sequence: TGTGCCAGCTCACCTAAGGAGACAGTGAACACTGAAGCTTTCTTT.

This clone was counted only a few times. V gene TRBV5-6 combines with J gene TRBJ2-1, with 13 nucleotides matching TRBD2. This CDR3 spans 15 amino acids. The germline CDR1 and CDR2 sequences are SGHDT and YYEEEE. Trimming removed 4 bases from V and 7 bases from J; junction bases left unmatched: 5. The CDR3 loop reads CASSSWTSGRNEQFF. The CDR3 bases are TGTGCCAGCAGCAGCTGGACTAGCGGGAGAAATGAGCAGTTCTTC.

V is TRBV13 and J is TRBJ2-5; TRBD2 matches at 8 bases. CDR3 size: 15 residues. V shed 1 base, J shed 5 bases, and the junction held 6 bases outside the gene matches. Germline V gene lookup returns CDR1 PRHDT and CDR2 FYEKMQ (reference sequence). The CDR3 reads CASSLEGTRTETQYF. In DNA form, the CDR3 reads TGTGCCAGCAGCTTAGAAGGGACTAGGACTGAGACCCAGTACTTC.

This chain joins TRBV15 and TRBJ2-5; 7 nucleotides agree with TRBD2. The CDR3 runs to 13 residues. Per the germline V gene, CDR1 is LNHNV and CDR2 is YYDKDF (reference sequence). CDR3 DNA: TGTGCTTGCAAACGGGGACTAATGGAGACCCAGTACTTC. Encoded protein: CACKRGLMETQYF.